Below, one T cell receptor beta chain is given with its context. Germline V gene data show CDR1 as SGHVS and CDR2 as FQNEAQ. The V and J ends lost 4 bases and 3 bases, in that order; junction bases with no gene match: 9. There are 15 residues in the CDR3. Authors' processing steps: Amplification of reference gene primers provided the estimated nucleated cell counts. Method: immunoSEQ multiplex PCR; TCRdb's copy keeps in-frame clones and lacks some. V, J and clone size derive from that table, while D and trimming were established from the DNA sequence. The sample carries about 270,000 clones, approximately 86% recorded once. The data were taken from a study of blood T cell repertoires in COVID-19. Turning to the study itself: The study drew acute and convalescent COVID-19 samples from the United States, Italy and Spain. T cells, B-cell-depleted T cells, or PBMCs provided the cDNA or gDNA that served as material.

This clonotype was sampled from a woman between 50 and 59 years old with active or convalescent COVID-19. Sequenced: peripheral blood. V gene TRBV7-8 combines with J gene TRBJ2-7, with 7 bases matching TRBD1. This CDR3 reads CASSSGQILIYEQYF. The CDR3 DNA is TGTGCCAGCAGCTCGGGACAGATTTTGATCTACGAGCAGTACTTC.